The clone carrying this TCR beta chain was seen more than once but under ten times. This entry belongs to a study of blood T cells in healthy people across ages. Study background: About one barcoded beta molecule per two T cells was captured by template switching.

The authors drew around 11 milliliters of peripheral blood from each donor. It was with a sample-barcoded 5' primer and a J-beta primer mix that a second PCR of about 6 to 12 cycles was run. A template-switch adaptor that had 12 random nucleotides put a tag on each cDNA molecule. TCRdb redid the calling of the 5' RACE reads with MiXCR, one entry per CDR3 protein. The sample yields 750,000 to 950,000 distinct CDR3 sequences, under 30% seen once. Trimming pared 0 bases from V and 8 bases from J, leaving 16 bases between. Germline lookup yields CDR1 SGHDN and CDR2 FVKESK. CDR3 length: 15 residues. This same sample was also part of a study on T cells of mothers and their children. That publication notes: cDNA was synthesized from all extracted RNA at about 1.5 ug per reaction.

Sequencing input: blood. The source of this sequence is a boy aged 5-17 years in good health. The chain recombines TRBV14 with TRBJ1-2; a weak D match, TRBD1 (6 bases). CDR3 bases: TGTGCCAGCAGCCAAGACTTCGGGGGCTTTGGCGGCTACACCTTC. Residues: CASSQDFGGFGGYTF.